The entry below gives a single T cell receptor (beta chain) sequence along with its context. Its antigen is undetermined. The junction shows a germline mismatch at one end, possibly a read error. These data come from a study of CD4+ T cells in melanoma. The study's findings and limits: In melanoma, neoantigen-specific CD4+ T cells reportedly differed in differentiation state. A reported correlation linked neoantigen-specific CD4+ T cells to CD8+, macrophage and B cell function.

Germline V gene sequence: CDR1 SSHAT, CDR2 FNYEAQ (reference sequence). The CDR3 spans 13 residues. This table comes from immunoSEQ multiplex PCR, and its TCRdb copy is limited to in-frame clones, with some not included. The sample lists about 22,000 clones, about 80% seen once, with 3.5% to 4% in the top ten. Sequenced sample: cells from a culture (not recorded whether cultured in vitro). This rearrangement joins TRBV7-7 to TRBJ2-1; the D gene is possibly TRBD2 (6 bases). The source is a human donor with melanoma. In nucleotides, the CDR3 is TGTGCTAGCAGCTTAACCGGGGGACATGAGCAGTTCTTC. Amino acid sequence: CASSLTGGHEQFF.